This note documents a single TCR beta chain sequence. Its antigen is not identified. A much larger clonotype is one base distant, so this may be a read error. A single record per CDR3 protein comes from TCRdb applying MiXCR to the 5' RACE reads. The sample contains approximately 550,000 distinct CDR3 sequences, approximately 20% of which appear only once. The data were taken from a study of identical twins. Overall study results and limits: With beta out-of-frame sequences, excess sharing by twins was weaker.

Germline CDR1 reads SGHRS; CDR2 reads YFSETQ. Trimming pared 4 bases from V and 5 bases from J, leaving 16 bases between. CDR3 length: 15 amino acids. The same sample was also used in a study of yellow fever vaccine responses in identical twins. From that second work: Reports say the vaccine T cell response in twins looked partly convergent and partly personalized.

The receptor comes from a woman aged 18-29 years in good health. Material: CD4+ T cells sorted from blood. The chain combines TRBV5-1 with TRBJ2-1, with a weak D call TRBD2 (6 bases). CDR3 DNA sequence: TGCGCCAGCAGCCTACTAGCTTCGTCCCACAATGAGCAGTTCTTC. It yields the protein CASSLLASSHNEQFF.